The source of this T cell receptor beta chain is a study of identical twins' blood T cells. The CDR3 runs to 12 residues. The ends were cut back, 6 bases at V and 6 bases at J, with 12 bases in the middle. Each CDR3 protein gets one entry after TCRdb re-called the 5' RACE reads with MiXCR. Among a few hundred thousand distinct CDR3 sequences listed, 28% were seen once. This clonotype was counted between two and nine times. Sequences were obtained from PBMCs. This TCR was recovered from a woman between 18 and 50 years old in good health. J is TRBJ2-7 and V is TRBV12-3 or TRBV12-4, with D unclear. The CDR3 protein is CASSPSTLEQYF. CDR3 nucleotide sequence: TGTGCCAGCAGCCCGTCGACCCTCGAGCAGTACTTC.